Below, 5 T cell receptor beta chains from the same sample are listed, as sequenced in a study of Graves' ophthalmopathy and Graves' hyperthyroidism. The authors amplified TCR beta CDR3 regions, and they did so from RNA transcripts for repertoire sequencing. HTBI primers were used in a first-round RT-PCR, which preceded a second-round multiplex PCR. MiXCR, run by TCRdb on the multiplex PCR reads, gives a single entry per CDR3 protein. The sample contains 600,000 to 950,000 distinct CDR3 sequences, roughly two fifths of which appear only once. What was sequenced was peripheral blood. These receptors originate from an adult man with Graves' ophthalmopathy.

Ten or more counts support this clonotype. V usage is TRBV7-9 and J usage is TRBJ1-2; a possible D gene is TRBD1 (6 bases). The V gene lost 1 base and the J gene lost 0 bases, with 15 bases spanning the gap. Germline V gives CDR1 SEHNR, CDR2 FQNEAQ (reference sequence). CDR3 length: 17 amino acids. The CDR3 nucleotides are TGTGCCAGCAGCTTAGACGGGGGCACAGGAGCTAACTATGGCTACACCTTC. Translating it yields CASSLDGGTGANYGYTF.

On this clonotype: This could be a read error, since a much larger clone is one nucleotide away. The chain recombines TRBV29-1 with TRBJ2-7; 13 bases line up with TRBD2. In germline, CDR1 is SQVTM, CDR2 ANQGSEA. The CDR3 loop spans 15 amino acids. The V gene end was trimmed by 6 bases and the J gene end by 5 bases; junction bases not matched to a gene: 10. The CDR3, as DNA: TGCAGCGTCCGGACTAGCGGGAGTTATAGCAACGAGCAGTACTTC. Translated, it gives CSVRTSGSYSNEQYF.

This clonotype was detected ten times or more. The chain uses TRBV2 and TRBJ1-1, with D uncertain. V dropped 8 bases and J dropped 5 bases, with 9 bases sitting between them. This CDR3 region has 11 residues. Per germline, CDR1 SNHLY and CDR2 FYNNEI. The CDR3 loop is CASRGGTEAFF. CDR3 coding DNA: TGTGCCAGCCGGGGAGGGACTGAAGCTTTCTTT.

This clonotype has a count of ten or more. The chain uses TRBV7-9 and TRBJ2-6; perhaps TRBD1 as D (6 bases). This CDR3 region has 16 residues. The germline V gene encodes CDR1 SEHNR and CDR2 FQNEAQ (reference sequence). The ends were cut back, 5 bases at V and 1 base at J, with 12 bases in the middle. CDR3 residues: CASSAAQGSGANVLTF. The DNA for the CDR3 is TGTGCCAGCAGCGCCGCCCAGGGGTCTGGGGCCAACGTCCTGACTTTC.

This sequence joins TRBV5-1 and TRBJ1-3, with D possibly matching TRBD1 (5 bases). Germline V lookup: CDR1 SGHRS, CDR2 YFSETQ. The CDR3 runs to 15 residues. The V end lost 4 bases, the J end lost 1 base, and 12 bases lay between the germline ends. The CDR3 sequence: CASSPGGGSGNTIYF. Written as DNA, the CDR3 is TGCGCCAGCAGCCCGGGCGGGGGATCTGGAAACACCATATATTTT.